The rows below give T cell receptor beta chains drawn from one sample of a study of CD8+ T cells in alopecia areata. TCRdb keeps only in-frame clones here, not all; method: immunoSEQ multiplex PCR. The sample lists 190,000 or so clones, roughly 50% occurring once. Sample: CD4+ T cells sorted from blood, taken at week 24, from a patient treated with tofacitinib. All receptors derive from a human donor with alopecia areata. Each CDR3 is given with its conserved first and last residue. Fields, in order: V gene, clone size, D gene, J gene, CDR3 DNA, CDR3 protein. The D gene is left open where the match is weak. Not all rows give a size; the values are once, few, many and, for expanded clones, a class.

V: TRBV10-3
size: .
D: TRBD2
J: TRBJ2-5
DNA: TGTGCCATCAGCGGGATAGCGGGGGGGCTACAAGAGACCCAGTACTTC
CDR3: CAISGIAGGLQETQYF

V: TRBV18
size: .
D: .
J: TRBJ2-1
DNA: TGTGCCAGCTCACAGATCGGGACAGAGCAGTTCTTC
CDR3: CASSQIGTEQFF

V: TRBV30
size: .
D: .
J: TRBJ1-2
DNA: TGTGCCCTGAACAGGGCTCTCGTGGATGGCTACACCTTC
CDR3: CALNRALVDGYTF

V: TRBV7-2
size: .
D: .
J: TRBJ2-3
DNA: TGTGCCAGCAGCCCGACGTTTGGCGGGGGCACAGATACGCAGTATTTT
CDR3: CASSPTFGGGTDTQYF

V: TRBV7-9
size: .
D: .
J: TRBJ2-5
DNA: TGTGCCAGCAGCATTCAGGGAGGTATTAGAGAGACCCAGTACTTC
CDR3: CASSIQGGIRETQYF

V: TRBV4-2
size: .
D: .
J: TRBJ1-1
DNA: TGTGCCAGCAGCCAAGATTCGACGGTGAACACTGAAGCTTTCTTT
CDR3: CASSQDSTVNTEAFF

V: TRBV6-6
size: .
D: .
J: TRBJ1-2
DNA: TGTGCCAGCAGCCCCGGGAACTATGGCTACACCTTC
CDR3: CASSPGNYGYTF

V: TRBV7-2
size: .
D: .
J: TRBJ1-1
DNA: TGTGCCAGCAGCTCTACTGGGGGGCGAACTGAAGCTTTCTTT
CDR3: CASSSTGGRTEAFF

V: TRBV5-4
size: .
D: TRBD2
J: TRBJ2-1
DNA: TGTGCCAGCAGCTTAGAACCCCTAGCGGGGAGGAATGAGCAGTTCTTC
CDR3: CASSLEPLAGRNEQFF

V: TRBV5-1
size: .
D: TRBD2
J: TRBJ2-7
DNA: TGCGCCAGCAGTTATTCTCCTCGCGGGACTACTCTCGAGCAGTACTTC
CDR3: CASSYSPRGTTLEQYF

V: TRBV27
size: few
D: .
J: TRBJ2-5
DNA: TGTGCCAGCAGGATGACAGGCCAAGAGACCCAGTACTTC
CDR3: CASRMTGQETQYF

V: TRBV5-6
size: .
D: .
J: TRBJ1-2
DNA: TGTGCCAGCAGCTTACCTACCTATGGCTACACCTTC
CDR3: CASSLPTYGYTF

V: TRBV18
size: .
D: .
J: TRBJ2-3
DNA: TGTGCCAGCTCACCACCTGAGTATACGCAGTATTTT
CDR3: CASSPPEYTQYF

V: TRBV7-9
size: few
D: .
J: TRBJ2-1
DNA: TGTGCCAGCAGCCACCCTCAAGGCGAAAGCTCCTACAATGAGCAGTTCTTC
CDR3: CASSHPQGESSYNEQFF

V: TRBV7-2
size: .
D: .
J: TRBJ2-5
DNA: TGTGCCAGCAGCCGACAGCCTGGGGAGACCCAGTACTTC
CDR3: CASSRQPGETQYF

V: TRBV9
size: .
D: .
J: TRBJ2-3
DNA: TGTGCCAGCAGCGTAGAAACAGATACGCAGTATTTT
CDR3: CASSVETDTQYF

V: TRBV29-1
size: few
D: .
J: TRBJ1-2
DNA: TGCAGCGTTGATACACGCATCGGGCAGGAAGCTAACTATGGCTACACCTTC
CDR3: CSVDTRIGQEANYGYTF

V: TRBV2
size: .
D: .
J: TRBJ1-3
DNA: TGTGCCAGCAGTAATCAGGGCGTCCAAGGAAACACCATATATTTT
CDR3: CASSNQGVQGNTIYF

V: TRBV11-2
size: .
D: .
J: TRBJ2-3
DNA: TGTGCCAGCAGCTTTTTGCGGTACACAGATACGCAGTATTTT
CDR3: CASSFLRYTDTQYF

V: TRBV7-2
size: few
D: TRBD2
J: TRBJ2-5
DNA: TGTGCCAGCAGCTTAGGAGGGCTAGCGGTTTTTCAAGAGACCCAGTACTTC
CDR3: CASSLGGLAVFQETQYF

V: TRBV5-1
size: .
D: TRBD1
J: TRBJ2-5
DNA: TGCGCCAGCAGCTTGGCCCAGGGGGCGGCGGAGACCCAGTACTTC
CDR3: CASSLAQGAAETQYF

V: TRBV2
size: .
D: .
J: TRBJ2-7
DNA: TGTGCCAGCAGGCAAACCTACGAGCAGTACTTC
CDR3: CASRQTYEQYF

V: TRBV29-1
size: .
D: .
J: TRBJ1-5
DNA: TGCAGCGCCCGGGATATCAATCAGCCCCAGCATTTT
CDR3: CSARDINQPQHF

V: TRBV5-1
size: .
D: TRBD1
J: TRBJ1-1
DNA: TGCGCCAGCAGCTCCAAGACAGGGGCGAACACTGAAGCTTTCTTT
CDR3: CASSSKTGANTEAFF

V: TRBV6-5
size: .
D: .
J: TRBJ2-7
DNA: TGTGCCAGCAGTGTCGCAAGCGGCTACGAGCAGTACTTC
CDR3: CASSVASGYEQYF

V: TRBV28
size: .
D: .
J: TRBJ1-3
DNA: TGTGCCAGCACCATCTCTGGAAACACCATATATTTT
CDR3: CASTISGNTIYF

V: TRBV11-3
size: .
D: .
J: TRBJ2-6
DNA: TGTGCCAGCAGCTTAGGCGGCTCTGGGGCCAACGTCCTGACTTTC
CDR3: CASSLGGSGANVLTF

V: TRBV7-9
size: few
D: .
J: TRBJ1-1
DNA: TGTGCCAGCAGCCTAGAGGGGAACACTGAAGCTTTCTTT
CDR3: CASSLEGNTEAFF

V: TRBV5-4
size: few
D: .
J: TRBJ2-6
DNA: TGTGCCAGCAGTTCCTGGGCCGCAAGAACTGGGGCCAACGTCCTGACTTTC
CDR3: CASSSWAARTGANVLTF

V: TRBV10-3
size: few
D: TRBD1
J: TRBJ1-6
DNA: TGTGCCATCCGAGACAGGGGAAGTAATTCACCCCTCCACTTT
CDR3: CAIRDRGSNSPLHF

V: TRBV10-2
size: few
D: .
J: TRBJ2-5
DNA: TGCGCCACCAGCAGGGGTGGGGAGACCCAGTACTTC
CDR3: CATSRGGETQYF

V: TRBV4-2
size: few
D: .
J: TRBJ2-3
DNA: TGTGCCAGCAGCCAAGCAGGGGTAGATACGCAGTATTTT
CDR3: CASSQAGVDTQYF